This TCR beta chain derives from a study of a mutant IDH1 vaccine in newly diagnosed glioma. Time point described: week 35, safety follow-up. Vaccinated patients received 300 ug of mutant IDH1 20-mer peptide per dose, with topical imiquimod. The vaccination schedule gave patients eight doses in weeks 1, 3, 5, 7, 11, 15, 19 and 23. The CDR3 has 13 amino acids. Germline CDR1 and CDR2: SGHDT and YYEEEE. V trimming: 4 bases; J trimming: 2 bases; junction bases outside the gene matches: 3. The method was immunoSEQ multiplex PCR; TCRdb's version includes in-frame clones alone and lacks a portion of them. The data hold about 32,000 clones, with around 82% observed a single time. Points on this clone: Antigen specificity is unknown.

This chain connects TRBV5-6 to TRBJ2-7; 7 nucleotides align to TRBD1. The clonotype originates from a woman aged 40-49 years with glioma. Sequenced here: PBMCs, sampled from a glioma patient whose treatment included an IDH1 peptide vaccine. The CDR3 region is CASSRDSAYEQYF. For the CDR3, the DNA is TGTGCCAGCAGCCGGGACAGCGCCTACGAGCAGTACTTC.